This T cell receptor (beta chain) stems from a study of cytomegalovirus exposure and HLA in healthy donors. General study points: In a later analysis, V- and J-gene trimming of beta chains associated with a DCLRE1C missense variant, replicated independently.

This clone was picked up a small number of times. The antigen is undetermined. Germline CDR1 reads SGHRS; CDR2 reads YFSETQ. V lost 0 bases and J 11 bases, leaving 11 bases between the germline ends. The CDR3 has 12 residues. The PCR employed 60 Vbeta primers together with 13 Jbeta primers. Sequencing used immunoSEQ multiplex PCR; TCRdb keeps in-frame clones, though not all of them. The sample comprises fewer than 120,000 clones, about 80% of which are singletons, and about 2.9% rests with the top ten. The chain combines TRBV5-1 with TRBJ2-5; D unresolved. The specimen sequenced was PBMCs. The TCR comes from a woman between 55 and 75 years old in good health and CMV-seropositive. CDR3 in DNA: TGCGCCAGCAGCTTGGAATTGGTGGAGCAGTACTTC. As protein: CASSLELVEQYF.